Here is one TCR beta chain with its context. This table comes from immunoSEQ multiplex PCR, and its TCRdb copy is limited to in-frame clones, with some not included. The sample has just over 350,000 clones, about 90% seen once. Participants were aged roughly 18 to 95 years, lived in over 20 US areas, and enrolled virtually. CDR3 size: 14 residues. V lost 5 bases and J 3 bases, leaving 14 bases between the germline ends. The germline V gene has CDR1 LNHDA and CDR2 SQIVND (reference sequence). The source of the sample is a study of blood T cell repertoires in COVID-19. The origin of this receptor is a woman in her twenties or thirties who had recovered from COVID-19. The rearrangement joins TRBV19 to TRBJ2-7, with D tentatively TRBD1 (6 bases). Sequencing was done on a sample of PBMCs or T cells enriched from blood (not recorded which). DNA for the CDR3: TGTGCCAGTAGTCCCAGGGGACCCCACTACGAGCAGTACTTC. Protein sequence: CASSPRGPHYEQYF.